The clone carrying this TCR beta chain came up once. The CDR3 is 12 amino acids. The V end lost 8 bases, the J end lost 5 bases, and 13 bases lay between the germline ends. The germline gives CDR1 ENHRY, CDR2 SYGVKD. The data stem from a study of cytomegalovirus exposure and HLA in healthy donors. The PCR made use of 60 Vbeta and 13 Jbeta primers. Measured with immunoSEQ multiplex PCR; TCRdb has only the in-frame clones, and not every one. The sample carries some 150,000 clones, roughly 9.6% recorded once. The V and J genes are TRBV10-3 and TRBJ2-7; D remains ambiguous. Material: PBMCs. This TCR derives from a woman aged 40 to 50 in good health and CMV-seropositive. The CDR3 spells CAISGGLNEQYF. CDR3 coding DNA: TGTGCCATCTCAGGTGGGCTGAACGAGCAGTACTTC.